This T cell receptor beta chain appears in the sequencing data of a study of beta chain features in type 1 diabetes. General study results and limits: Type 1 diabetes patients showed a moderate but significant shortening of TCRB CDR3s in all four CD4+ subsets.

There are a few counts of this clone. Its antigen remains unidentified. The whole isolated RNA underwent reverse transcription, so sequencing captured expressed TCRB transcripts. Mean read depth for naive, central memory and regulatory T cell samples was 3.5 million or so reads. Sequencing used immunoSEQ multiplex PCR; TCRdb keeps in-frame clones, though not all of them. The sample has hundreds of thousands of clones; around 15% are singletons. V was pared by 0 bases and J by 5 bases, with 13 bases between. This CDR3 comprises 15 residues. CDR1 is SGHTA and CDR2 is FQGNSA in the germline V gene. The chain couples TRBV7-2 to TRBJ2-5; D gene uncertain. Input material: naive CD4+ T cells from blood. This clonotype was obtained from a young man with type 1 diabetes. The CDR3 loop is CASSLAAAVGETQYF. The CDR3 DNA is TGTGCCAGCAGCTTAGCGGCTGCGGTGGGGGAGACCCAGTACTTC.